These 32 T cell receptor beta chains came from one sample sequenced in a study of CD8+CD57+ T cells in acquired aplastic anemia. It was genomic DNA that served as the template for profiling TCR beta VDJ and CDR3. TCRdb passed the reads through MiXCR, listing each CDR3 protein once. The sample records around 400,000 distinct CDR3 sequences, around 68% being singletons. Source material: sorted CD4+, CD8+, or CD8+CD57+ T cells (not recorded which) from PBMCs. The receptors were gathered from a human donor in good health, serving as a control.

The V and J genes are TRBV19 and TRBJ2-3; D is undetermined. The CDR3 length is 14 residues. Per germline, CDR1 LNHDA and CDR2 SQIVND (reference sequence). V was clipped by 5 bases and J by 3 bases, with 12 bases between them. CDR3 nucleotide sequence: TGTGCCAGTAGTTTGCGGACCCTAACAGATACGCAGTATTTT. Translated: CASSLRTLTDTQYF.

This clonotype appeared a few times. The genes are TRBV15 and TRBJ2-7; D gene unclear. Trimming stripped 6 bases from V and 0 bases from J, with 15 bases between. Germline CDR1 reads LNHNV; CDR2 reads YYDKDF (reference sequence). This CDR3 has 15 residues. CDR3 nucleotide sequence: TGTGCCACCAGTGACAAGGACGGCGGCTCCTACGAGCAGTACTTC. Amino acid sequence: CATSDKDGGSYEQYF.

About this clonotype itself: One junction end does not reproduce the germline sequence, and a read error may be involved. The rearrangement links TRBV7-8 to TRBJ1-2; D remains unclear. Germline-derived CDR1 and CDR2 are SGHVS and FQNEAQ. The CDR3 totals 16 residues. CDR3: CASSQALRISYYGYTF. Here the CDR3 DNA reads TGCGCCAGCAGCCAAGCCCTACGAATTAGTTACTATGGCTACACCTTC.

Worth noting for this clonotype: Germline and junction disagree at one end, which may indicate a read error. This chain uses TRBV7-8 with TRBJ2-7; D is undetermined. CDR3 length equals 14 residues. Germline lookup yields CDR1 SGHVS and CDR2 FQNEAQ. The CDR3 sequence is CATSRAPAQNVQYF. DNA for the CDR3: TGTGCCACCAGCAGAGCGCCGGCACAGAACGTGCAGTACTTC.

The chain is built from TRBV20-1 and TRBJ2-5, with 11 bases matching TRBD1. Germline-derived CDR1 and CDR2 are DFQATT and SNEGSKA (reference sequence). This CDR3 comprises 15 residues. V trimming: 6 bases; J trimming: 2 bases; junction bases outside the gene matches: 8. CDR3 region: CSAKDRGRNQETQYF. CDR3 DNA sequence: TGCAGTGCAAAGGACAGGGGGCGAAATCAAGAGACCCAGTACTTC.

The V call is TRBV7-2, the J call TRBJ1-4; unclear D gene. Germline lookup yields CDR1 SGHTA and CDR2 FQGNSA. The CDR3 runs 16 residues. Trimming cost V 0 bases and J 14 bases, with 22 bases left between them. The CDR3 loop reads CASSLAGQPNCEQLFF. The CDR3 nucleotides read TGTGCCAGCAGCTTAGCTGGGCAACCCAACTGTGAGCAGCTGTTTTTT.

This clonotype was counted at least ten times. A clone one base away is much larger, so this may be a read error. The chain joins TRBV10-3 to TRBJ1-6, with D maybe TRBD1 (6 bases). The CDR3 runs to 15 residues. The germline CDR1 and CDR2 sequences are ENHRY and SYGVKD. CDR3 in amino acids: CATSDLQGNNSPLHF. The CDR3 bases are TGTGCCACCAGTGATTTACAGGGAAATAATTCACCCCTCCACTTT.

The genes are TRBV20-1 and TRBJ2-5, with D possibly TRBD1 on 6 matching bases. The CDR3 extends over 13 amino acids. Germline V CDR1 and CDR2: DFQATT, SNEGSKA (reference sequence). The ends were cut back, 5 bases at V and 5 bases at J, with 15 bases in the middle. The chain's CDR3 is CSASTGHLETQYF. CDR3 sequence (DNA): TGCAGTGCTTCAACGGGACATTTGGAGACCCAGTACTTC.

This clonotype has only a few counts. V is TRBV15 and J is TRBJ2-7, with 9 bases that match TRBD2. The V and J ends lost 6 bases and 6 bases, in that order; junction bases with no gene match: 9. Germline CDR1 and CDR2: LNHNV and YYDKDF (reference sequence). CDR3 size: 14 residues. Here the CDR3 DNA reads TGTGCCACCAGTACTCGCGGGGGGGCCCGCGAGCAGTACTTC. This translates into CATSTRGGAREQYF.

This clonotype turned up a few times. The chain recombines TRBV20-1 with TRBJ1-6, with TRBD1 identical over 12 bases. From germline, CDR1 is DFQATT and CDR2 SNEGSKA (reference sequence). The J segment lost 10 bases and the V segment lost 0 bases, leaving 10 bases of the junction unmatched. This CDR3 has 17 residues. CDR3 region: CSARDQMGQGARSPLHF. CDR3 DNA: TGCAGTGCTAGAGATCAAATGGGACAGGGGGCAAGATCACCCCTCCACTTT.

This chain joins TRBV13 and TRBJ2-5; 9 bases match TRBD2. The junction had 6 bases not matched to a gene; V was cut back by 5 bases and J by 2 bases. Germline CDR1 and CDR2: PRHDT and FYEKMQ (reference sequence). This CDR3 spans 15 amino acids. CDR3 in amino acids: CASSLPTSGQETQYF. The CDR3 region has the DNA TGTGCCAGCAGCCTTCCCACTAGCGGGCAAGAGACCCAGTACTTC. The whole variable domain, remainder taken from reference TRBV13 and TRBJ2-5, is AAGVIQSPRHLIKEKRETATLKCYPIPRHDTVYWYQQGPGQDPQFLISFYEKMQSDKGSIPDRFSAQQFSDYHSELNMSSLELGDSALYFCASSLPTSGQETQYFGPGTRLLVL.

As concerns this clonotype: Possible read error: a much larger clone is one base away. It is likely a read error, because the conserved phenylalanine at the end of the CDR3 is missing. This chain uses TRBV6-1 with TRBJ1-2; possible D gene TRBD1, 5 bases. The V end was cut by 6 bases, the J end by 8 bases, with 13 bases between. Germline CDR1 and CDR2: MNHNS and SASEGT. The CDR3 covers 12 residues. In DNA, the CDR3 is TGTGCCAGCAGCCCCCCGGGGGGAGGCTACACCTCC. Amino acid sequence: CASSPPGGGYTS.

This clonotype was seen at least ten times. J is TRBJ1-6 and V is TRBV9; perhaps TRBD1 as D (6 bases). Germline CDR1 and CDR2: SGDLS and YYNGEE. V lost 4 bases, J lost 9 bases, and 17 bases lay in between. The CDR3 sequence is 15 residues long. The CDR3 DNA is TGTGCCAGCAGCCTTGGGGGACACAAATTTTCACCCCTCCACTTT. It translates to CASSLGGHKFSPLHF.

The J gene is TRBJ2-7, the V gene TRBV6-2 or TRBV6-3; D uncertain. Trimming pared 6 bases from V and 6 bases from J, leaving 12 bases between. The CDR3 is 12 amino acids. Germline CDR1 MNHEY, CDR2 SVGEGT. Written as DNA, the CDR3 is TGTGCCAGCAGCAAATATGGGGTCGAGCAGTACTTC. This gives the protein CASSKYGVEQYF.

The chain employs TRBV4-1 and TRBJ1-1; the match to TRBD1 covers 8 bases. CDR1 and CDR2 (germline): MGHRA, YSYEKL. Unmatched junction bases numbered 6, after V lost 1 base and J lost 5 bases. This CDR3 comprises 15 residues. The CDR3: CASSQVQGARTEAFF. In nucleotides, the CDR3 is TGCGCCAGCAGCCAAGTGCAGGGGGCGAGAACTGAAGCTTTCTTT.

About this clonotype itself: No conserved phenylalanine or tryptophan is present at the end of the CDR3, so a read error is the likely explanation. Because the CDR3's place on the DNA is in doubt, the DNA is left out and the CDR3 is given as listed by TCRdb. This rearrangement joins TRBV7-8 to TRBJ2-3; whether TRBD1, the table's D call, matches the DNA was not checked. Ends included, the CDR3 has 13 residues. In germline, CDR1 is SGHVS, CDR2 FQNEAQ. This CDR3 is CASSLGTGGAEQV.

Notes on this clonotype: The junction shows a germline mismatch at one end, possibly a read error. This chain joins TRBV7-8 and TRBJ2-5; TRBD1 might be the D (5 bases). The CDR3 totals 14 residues. The germline V gene encodes CDR1 SGHVS and CDR2 FQNEAQ. This chain's CDR3 is CASSWTRANQPQHF. The DNA for the CDR3 is TGTGCCAGCAGCTGGACACGGGCCAATCAGCCCCAGCATTTC. Using reference TRBV7-8 and TRBJ2-5 for the parts outside the CDR3, the full variable domain is GAGVSQSPRYKVAKRGQDVALRCDPISGHVSLFWYQQALGQGPEFLTYFQNEAQLDKSGLPSDRFFAERPEGSVSTLKIQRTQQEDSAVYLCASSWTRANQPQHFGPGTRLLVL.

With respect to this clonotype: An end of the junction does not agree with germline; a read error may underlie this. The chain carries TRBV19 and TRBJ2-1; D possibly corresponds to TRBD2 (5 bases). The CDR3 loop spans 12 amino acids. CDR1 LNHDA and CDR2 SQIVND come from the germline V gene (reference sequence). The CDR3 DNA sequence: TGTGCCACAGGACCATACGGAGGTGAGCAGCTCTTC. Amino acid sequence: CATGPYGGEQLF.

As concerns this clonotype: The junction does not match germline at one end; this may be a read error. V and J are TRBV5-6 and TRBJ2-3; D is undetermined. The CDR3 consists of 14 residues. Germline assignment: CDR1 SGHDT and CDR2 YYEEEE. The CDR3 protein is CASSLPHSTDTQYF. The CDR3 region has the DNA TGCGCCAGCAGCTTGCCGCATTCGACAGATACGCAGTATTTT.

This clonotype has at least ten counts. CDR3 sequence: CSAADGRGAGREQFF. In DNA, the CDR3 is TGCAGTGCTGCAGATGGGCGGGGGGCCGGTAGGGAGCAGTTCTTC. The chain links TRBV20-1 to TRBJ2-1, with 8 bases identical to TRBD2. The CDR3 runs 15 residues. Per the germline V gene, CDR1 is DFQATT and CDR2 is SNEGSKA (reference sequence). J was trimmed by 10 bases and V by 5 bases; bases with no gene match: 16.

This clonotype was seen at least ten times. This sequence joins TRBV20-1 and TRBJ1-5, with D uncertain. The CDR3 is made up of 16 amino acids. Trimming cost V 3 bases and J 3 bases, with 18 bases left between them. Per germline, CDR1 DFQATT and CDR2 SNEGSKA (reference sequence). The CDR3 sequence is CSASPSGLILNQPQHF. In nucleotides, the CDR3 is TGCAGTGCTAGTCCTTCAGGTCTAATACTCAATCAGCCCCAGCATTTT.

The CDR3 sequence is CASRSAGSQEAQYF. In DNA, the CDR3 is TGTGCCAGCAGGTCGGCAGGAAGCCAAGAGGCGCAGTACTTC. The V gene is TRBV7-3, the J gene TRBJ2-5; D ambiguous. The CDR3 length is 14 residues. The germline V and J ends were trimmed by 6 bases and 11 bases, with 22 bases remaining between them. The germline CDR1 and CDR2 sequences are SGHTA and FQGTGA.

Regarding this clonotype: One end of the junction does not line up with germline, which may come from a read error. The rearrangement uses TRBV9 and TRBJ1-4; 9 bases align to TRBD1. The germline V gene encodes CDR1 SGDLS and CDR2 YYNGEE. CDR3 length: 14 amino acids. Written as DNA, the CDR3 is TGTGCCAGCGCAAGGGACAGGGTGGGCACTGAAGCAGTTTTT. Translated: CASARDRVGTEAVF. Variable domain in full (rest from reference TRBV9 and TRBJ1-4): DSGVTQTPKHLITATGQRVTLRCSPRSGDLSVYWYQQSLDQGLQFLIQYYNGEERAKGNILERFSAQQFPDLHSELNLSSLELGDSALYFCASARDRVGTEAVFGSGTQLSVL.

This clonotype was seen more than once but under ten times. At one of its ends the junction is not consistent with the germline gene, which may arise from a read error. V is TRBV10-3 and J is TRBJ1-4; 9 bases line up with TRBD1. CDR1 is ENHRY and CDR2 is SYGVKD in the germline V gene. This CDR3 is built from 14 residues. The CDR3 spells CAIGPGQGWEKLFF. DNA of the CDR3: TGTGCCATCGGGCCGGGACAGGGTTGGGAAAAACTGTTCTTT.

The V call is TRBV19, the J call TRBJ2-2, with D possibly being TRBD1 (7 bases). This CDR3 has 14 amino acids. Trimming took off 2 bases at V and 7 bases at J, with 11 bases between the two ends. From germline, CDR1 is LNHDA and CDR2 SQIVND (reference sequence). CDR3 in DNA: TGTGCCAGTAGTATACAGGGGGGTGGCGGGGAGCTGTTTTTT. Residues: CASSIQGGGGELFF.

The V gene is TRBV2, the J gene TRBJ2-7; D gene ambiguous. CDR3 size: 12 residues. Germline-derived CDR1 and CDR2 are SNHLY and FYNNEI. V lost 7 bases and J 6 bases, leaving 13 bases between the germline ends. The DNA of the CDR3 is TGTGCCAGCAACGTCCGTATGGGCGAGCAGTACGTC. This gives the protein CASNVRMGEQYV.

The sample holds many counts of this clonotype. The chain is built from TRBV4-3 and TRBJ1-4; D is perhaps TRBD1 (6 bases). With 1 base removed from V and 6 bases from J, the gap between germline ends came to 9 bases. CDR1 is LGHNA and CDR2 is YSLEER in the germline V gene. CDR3 size: 14 residues. CDR3 bases: TGCGCCAGCAGCCAAGGGGGGGCAGATGAAAAACTGTTTTTT. Protein product: CASSQGGADEKLFF.

The J gene is TRBJ1-1, the V gene TRBV7-2; no clear D. The V and J ends lost 5 bases and 14 bases respectively, with 27 bases between them. This CDR3 contains 15 residues. Germline assignment: CDR1 SGHTA and CDR2 FQGNSA. In DNA form, the CDR3 reads TGTGCCAGCAGCATGCGACTAGCACTGAACAATGAGGCCTTCTTT. Translation gives CASSMRLALNNEAFF.

The chain combines TRBV7-3 with TRBJ1-2; 8 bases line up with TRBD1. Trimming at V came to 6 bases and at J to 10 bases, leaving 13 bases not matched to a gene. CDR1 SGHTA and CDR2 FQGTGA come from the germline V gene. The CDR3 is 14 residues long. The DNA of the CDR3 is TGTGCCAGCAGTCCGGCCGGGGACAGGAATGCCTACACCTTC. It is translated as CASSPAGDRNAYTF.

The chain joins TRBV20-1 to TRBJ2-3; either TRBD1 or TRBD2 may supply D (5 bases each). The CDR3 consists of 12 residues. The germline gives CDR1 DFQATT, CDR2 SNEGSKA (reference sequence). The V end lost 3 bases, the J end lost 11 bases, and 15 bases lay between the germline ends. DNA of the CDR3: TGCAGTGCTAGGTTGGTGGGGGAGTTGCAGTATTTT. The encoded protein is CSARLVGELQYF.

As concerns this clonotype: The missing conserved phenylalanine or tryptophan at the end of this CDR3 makes a read error likely. It is unclear where the CDR3 begins or ends on the DNA, so no DNA is shown, and the CDR3 is as TCRdb lists it. The J gene is TRBJ1-5, the V gene TRBV9. Both ends counted, the CDR3 spans 13 residues. The V gene's germline CDR1 is SGDLS and CDR2 YYNGEE. The CDR3 is CASSRGGSGSPHL.

V is TRBV7-2 and J is TRBJ2-1; D is uncertain. Germline V gene sequence: CDR1 SGHTA, CDR2 FQGNSA. There are 9 residues in the CDR3. CDR3 bases: TGTGATCAAGACAATGAGCAGTTCTTC. Its translation is CDQDNEQFF. Looking up the rest from reference TRBV7-2 and TRBJ2-1 gives the full variable domain: GAGVSQSPSNKVTEKGKDVELRCDPISGHTALYWYRQSLGQGLEFLIYFQGNSAPDKSGLPSDRFSAERTGGSVSTLTIQRTQQEDSAVYLCDQDNEQFFGPGTRLTVL.